This record looks at one TCR beta chain sequence and its context. Antigen unknown. CDR1 and CDR2 (germline): MNHEY, SMNVEV (reference sequence). V gave up 2 bases and J gave up 5 bases; unmatched junction bases: 4. This CDR3 has 14 residues. Sample-barcoded 5' priming and a J-beta primer mix drove a second PCR of 7 to 11 cycles. Samples each returned at least 3 million CDR3-containing paired-end reads. Via MiXCR, TCRdb re-called the 5' RACE reads, giving one row per CDR3 protein. The table shows 750,000 to 950,000 distinct CDR3 sequences, with roughly 50% occurring only once. This entry is derived from a study of blood T cells in healthy people across ages. Whole-study findings and limits: Getting older went along with TCR beta diversity per million T cells dropping roughly linearly. Relative to aged donors, long-lived donors carried more naive CD4+ cells and displayed higher diversity.

The chain recombines TRBV27 with TRBJ1-1; TRBD1 aligns across 8 bases. This receptor was identified in a man at least 80 years old in good health. Sequencing input: blood. CDR3 in DNA: TGTGCCAGCAGTTTACCCACAGGGGGTACTGAAGCTTTCTTT. Protein product: CASSLPTGGTEAFF.